This TCR beta chain comes out of a study of blood T cell repertoires in COVID-19. About the study: T cells, B-cell-depleted T cells, or PBMCs provided the cDNA or gDNA that served as material.

The CDR3 is made up of 14 amino acids. Per the germline V gene, CDR1 is MDHEN and CDR2 is SYDVKM. V dropped 2 bases and J dropped 0 bases, with 7 bases sitting between them. Original data processing: It was from reference gene primer amplification that nucleated cell counts were estimated. Clones were read by immunoSEQ multiplex PCR, and TCRdb kept only the in-frame ones, dropping some. Clonal size and the V and J genes are those of that table, whereas D and trimming came from the DNA. Seen here are more than 200,000 clones, around 87% observed once, and the top ten hold less than 8%. Individuals drawn from approximately 26 US areas were roughly 18 to 95 years old.

This chain links TRBV28 with TRBJ1-2; D remains unclear. Sequencing was performed on PBMCs or T cells enriched from blood (not recorded which). The source is a young man in a cohort exposed to, infected with or recovered from COVID-19 (not recorded which). CDR3 nucleotide sequence: TGTGCCAGCAGTTTAGACTTTGCTAACTATGGCTACACCTTC. This gives the protein CASSLDFANYGYTF.